These T cell receptor beta chains were read from a single sample in a study of shared clonotypes between healthy human individuals. Profiled with immunoSEQ multiplex PCR; TCRdb holds only in-frame clones, not every one. The sample includes some 2 million clones, around 96% of them seen just once. The specimen sequenced was naive CD8+ T cells sorted from blood. The receptors here all came from a man aged 18 to 29 in good health. Each CDR3 is given with its conserved first and last residue. Size is stated for part of the rows, as once, few or many counts, or as a class when the clone is expanded.

-	TRBV11-1	CASSLAVRERGESAGELFF
-	TRBV5-6	CASRLRGSALNIQYF
-	TRBV28	CASSFSRDEAFF
-	TRBV6-5	CASSIFPGQTYEQYF
once	TRBV9	CASSVGDANTEAFF
-	TRBV6-5	CASSYGGAGGYTF
once	TRBV9	CASSVGETGGTYEQYF
-	TRBV27	CASSLWGAQPQHF
-	TRBV29-1	CSGLGSASSYEQYF
once	TRBV6-6	CASSYVGAQETQYF
once	TRBV5-1	CASSYGPGEQYF
-	TRBV27	CASSLLGGDGRANVLTF
-	TRBV7-3	CASSPDRGRSDTQYF
-	TRBV4-3	CASSQDRSSGNTIYF
-	TRBV28	CASSLRGGGYEQYF
-	TRBV13	CASSLGRAVDTDTQYF
few	TRBV5-4	CASSLGQGANSPLHF
-	TRBV27	CASSPNGGASGYEQYF
-	TRBV28	CASSLGQGDSPLHF
-	TRBV7-7	CASSLAGQGPNEQFF
once	TRBV13	CASSSQGFGELFF
-	TRBV6-5	CASSYSIEVYEQYF
-	TRBV2	CASTLGQGYNEQFF
-	TRBV2	CASRGQSYEQYF
-	TRBV4-1	CASSQERQGYNEQFF
-	TRBV29-1	CSADQETQYF
-	TRBV20-1	CSPLNTEAFF
-	TRBV7-2	CASSSLGTDEQYF
-	TRBV6-4	CASSEGPLYGYTF
-	TRBV7-7	CASSPSLAGMYQETQYF
-	TRBV11-2	CASSLVVFYGEDDEQYF
-	TRBV4-3	CASSQDKASGRAVYNGQFF
-	TRBV7-9	CASSTPRQENTIYF
-	TRBV13	CASTNSTGSQETQYF
-	TRBV4-1	CASSQVRESETQYF
-	TRBV7-2	CASSLAHRAGFYEQYF
-	TRBV28	CASSVQGNTEAFF
-	TRBV18	CASSPPLYNEQFF
-	TRBV4-1	CASSQISGSLYEQYF
once	TRBV2	CASSPVGTEAFF
-	TRBV6-4	CASSDSAITYNEQFF
-	TRBV18	CASSLLGAVEAFF
once	TRBV14	CASRNGGYEQFF
-	TRBV11-2	CASTPGQGFSEQYF
-	TRBV4-1	CASSPHGGVTKGIPQETQYF
-	TRBV4-3	CASSQEGEATNEKLFF
-	TRBV27	CASSSALLARDSYEQYF
-	TRBV18	CASSPRTGEQFF
-	TRBV27	CASSFRDTGATGELFF
-	TRBV10-1	CASSDPGTGGSEQYF